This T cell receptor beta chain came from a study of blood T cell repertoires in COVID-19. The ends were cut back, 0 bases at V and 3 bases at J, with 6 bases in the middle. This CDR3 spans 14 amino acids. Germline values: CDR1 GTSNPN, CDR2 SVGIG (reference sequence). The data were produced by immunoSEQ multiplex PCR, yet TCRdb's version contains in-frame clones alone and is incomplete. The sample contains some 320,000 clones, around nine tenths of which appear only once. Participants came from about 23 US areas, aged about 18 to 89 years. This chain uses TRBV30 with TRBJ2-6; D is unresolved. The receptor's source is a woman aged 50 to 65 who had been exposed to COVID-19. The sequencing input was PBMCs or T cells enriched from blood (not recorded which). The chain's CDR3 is CAWSVYGGANVLTF. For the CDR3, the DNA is TGTGCCTGGAGTGTATACGGTGGGGCCAACGTCCTGACTTTC.